This TCR beta chain was profiled in a study of blood T cell repertoires in COVID-19. As for the study in general: Samples taken during acute and convalescent COVID-19 were collected in the United States, Italy and Spain.

Profiling relied on immunoSEQ multiplex PCR, and the TCRdb table lists in-frame clones only, not all of them. The sample comprises 40,000 to 60,000 clones, 84% of which are singletons, and more than 1.5% rests with the top ten. The CDR3 is 14 amino acids. Per the germline V gene, CDR1 is ENHRY and CDR2 is SYGVKD. The J segment lost 8 bases and the V segment lost 3 bases, leaving 3 bases of the junction unmatched. This clonotype was sampled from a man aged 45-65 years with acute or convalescent COVID-19. Sequences were obtained from peripheral blood. This chain joins TRBV10-3 and TRBJ1-4; TRBD1 aligns across 10 bases. In nucleotides, the CDR3 is TGTGCCATCAGTGAAGGGGGACAGGGGGAAAAACTGTTTTTT. Amino acid sequence: CAISEGGQGEKLFF.